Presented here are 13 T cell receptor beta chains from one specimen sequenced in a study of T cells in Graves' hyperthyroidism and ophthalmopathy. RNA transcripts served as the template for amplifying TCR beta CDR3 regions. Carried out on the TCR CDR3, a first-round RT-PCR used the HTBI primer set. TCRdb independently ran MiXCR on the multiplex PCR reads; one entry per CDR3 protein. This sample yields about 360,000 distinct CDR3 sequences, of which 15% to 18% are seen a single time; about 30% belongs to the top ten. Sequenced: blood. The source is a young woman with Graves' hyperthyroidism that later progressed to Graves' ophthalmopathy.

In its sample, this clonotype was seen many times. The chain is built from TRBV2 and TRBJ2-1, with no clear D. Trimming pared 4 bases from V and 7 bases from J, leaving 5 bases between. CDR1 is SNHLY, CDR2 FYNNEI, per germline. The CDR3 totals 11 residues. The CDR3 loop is CASSARNEQFF. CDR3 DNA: TGTGCCAGCAGTGCCAGGAATGAGCAGTTCTTC.

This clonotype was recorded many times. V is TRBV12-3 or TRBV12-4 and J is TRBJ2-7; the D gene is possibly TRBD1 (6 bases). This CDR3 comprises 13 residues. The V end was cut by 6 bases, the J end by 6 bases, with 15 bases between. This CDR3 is CASSSPGVSEQYF. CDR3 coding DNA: TGTGCCAGCAGCTCCCCAGGGGTATCCGAGCAGTACTTC.

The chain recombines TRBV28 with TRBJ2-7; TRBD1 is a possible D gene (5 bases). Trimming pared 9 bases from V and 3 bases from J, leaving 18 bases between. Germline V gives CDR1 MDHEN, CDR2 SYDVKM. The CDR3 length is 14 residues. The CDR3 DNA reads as TGTGCCAGTAGTCCCGGCGACAGAGTCTACGAGCAGTACTTC. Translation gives CASSPGDRVYEQYF.

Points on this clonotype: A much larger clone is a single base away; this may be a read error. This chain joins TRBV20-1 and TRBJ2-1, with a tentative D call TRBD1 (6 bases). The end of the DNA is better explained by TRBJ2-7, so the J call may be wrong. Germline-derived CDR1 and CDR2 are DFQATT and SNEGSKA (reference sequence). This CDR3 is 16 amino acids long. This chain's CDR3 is CSARTGMIHSDNEQYF. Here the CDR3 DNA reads TGCAGTGCTAGAACAGGGATGATACACTCGGACAATGAGCAGTACTTC.

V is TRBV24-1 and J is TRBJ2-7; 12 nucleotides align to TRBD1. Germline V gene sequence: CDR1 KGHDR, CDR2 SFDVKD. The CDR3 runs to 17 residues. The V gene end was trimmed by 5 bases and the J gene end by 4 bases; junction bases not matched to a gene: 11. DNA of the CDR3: TGTGCCACCAGTGTCCAGGTCGGGACAGGGGGCGTGTACGAGCAGTACTTC. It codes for CATSVQVGTGGVYEQYF.

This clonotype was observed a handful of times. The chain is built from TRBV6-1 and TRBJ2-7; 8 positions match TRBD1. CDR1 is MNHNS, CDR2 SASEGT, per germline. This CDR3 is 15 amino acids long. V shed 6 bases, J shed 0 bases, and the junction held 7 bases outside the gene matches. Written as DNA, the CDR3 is TGTGCCAGCAGGGGACAGGAGACCCTCTCCTACGAGCAGTACTTC. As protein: CASRGQETLSYEQYF.

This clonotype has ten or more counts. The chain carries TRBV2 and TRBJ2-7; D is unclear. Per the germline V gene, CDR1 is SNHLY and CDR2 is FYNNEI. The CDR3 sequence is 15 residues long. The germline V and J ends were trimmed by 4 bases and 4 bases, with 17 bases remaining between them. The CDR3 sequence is CASSGTRLPKYEQYF. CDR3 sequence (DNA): TGTGCCAGCAGTGGAACGAGACTTCCGAAGTACGAGCAGTACTTC.

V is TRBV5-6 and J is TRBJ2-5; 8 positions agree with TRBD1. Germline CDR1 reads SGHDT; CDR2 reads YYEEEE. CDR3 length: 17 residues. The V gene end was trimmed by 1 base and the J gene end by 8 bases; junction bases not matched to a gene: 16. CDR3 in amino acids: CASSLSGQGASSSTQYF. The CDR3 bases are TGTGCCAGCAGCTTGTCCGGTCAGGGGGCTTCCTCCTCAACCCAGTACTTC.

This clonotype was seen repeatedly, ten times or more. CDR3 sequence: CASATGGLGQPQHF. Here the CDR3 DNA reads TGTGCCAGCGCTACAGGGGGCCTCGGTCAGCCCCAGCATTTT. The chain links TRBV6-1 to TRBJ1-5; 9 nucleotides match TRBD1. This CDR3 contains 14 residues. Trimming took 8 bases from V and 6 from J; bases not matched to a gene: 8. Per the germline V gene, CDR1 is MNHNS and CDR2 is SASEGT.

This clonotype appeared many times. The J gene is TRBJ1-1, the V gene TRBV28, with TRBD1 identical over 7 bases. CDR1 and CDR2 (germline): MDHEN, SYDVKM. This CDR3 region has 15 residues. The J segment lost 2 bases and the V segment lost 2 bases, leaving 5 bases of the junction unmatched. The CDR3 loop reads CASSLRQGGNTEAFF. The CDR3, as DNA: TGTGCCAGCAGTTTACGACAGGGCGGTAACACTGAAGCTTTCTTT.

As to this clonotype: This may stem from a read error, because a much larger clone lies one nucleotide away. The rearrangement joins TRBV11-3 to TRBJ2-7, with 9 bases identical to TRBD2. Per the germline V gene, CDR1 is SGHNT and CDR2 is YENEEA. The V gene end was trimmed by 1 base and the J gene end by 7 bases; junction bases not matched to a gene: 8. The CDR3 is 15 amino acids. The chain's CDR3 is CASSLAAGGESEQYF. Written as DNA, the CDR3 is TGTGCCAGCAGCTTAGCTGCGGGAGGGGAGAGTGAGCAGTACTTC.

The CDR3 loop is CATAGQVNTEAFF. The CDR3 region has the DNA TGTGCCACCGCAGGACAGGTGAACACTGAAGCTTTCTTT. V gene TRBV6-1 combines with J gene TRBJ1-1; 7 bases map to TRBD1. CDR1 and CDR2 from the germline V gene are MNHNS and SASEGT. V was clipped by 10 bases and J by 0 bases; unmatched bases: 5. The CDR3 has 13 amino acids.

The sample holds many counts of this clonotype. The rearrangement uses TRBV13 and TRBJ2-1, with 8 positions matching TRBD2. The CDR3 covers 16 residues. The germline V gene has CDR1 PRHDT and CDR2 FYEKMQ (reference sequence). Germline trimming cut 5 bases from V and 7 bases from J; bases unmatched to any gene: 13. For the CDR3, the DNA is TGTGCCAGCAGCACGTACGGCGGCGGGAGGTTGAATGAGCAGTTCTTC. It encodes CASSTYGGGRLNEQFF.